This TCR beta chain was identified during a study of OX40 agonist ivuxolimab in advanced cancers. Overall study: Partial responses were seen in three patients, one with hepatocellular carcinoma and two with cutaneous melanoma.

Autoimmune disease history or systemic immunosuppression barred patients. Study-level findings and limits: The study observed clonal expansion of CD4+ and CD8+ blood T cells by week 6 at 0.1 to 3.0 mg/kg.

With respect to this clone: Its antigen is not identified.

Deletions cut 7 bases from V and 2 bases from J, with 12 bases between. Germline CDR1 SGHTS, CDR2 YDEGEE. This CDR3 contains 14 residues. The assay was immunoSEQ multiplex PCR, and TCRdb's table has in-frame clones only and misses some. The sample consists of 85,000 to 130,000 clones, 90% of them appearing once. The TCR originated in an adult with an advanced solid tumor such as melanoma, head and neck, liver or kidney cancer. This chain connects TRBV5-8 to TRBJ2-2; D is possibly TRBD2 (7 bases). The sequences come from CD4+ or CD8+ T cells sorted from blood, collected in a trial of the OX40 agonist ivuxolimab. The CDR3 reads CASSRGLNTGELFF. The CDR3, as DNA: TGTGCCAGCTCGCGGGGGCTAAACACCGGGGAGCTGTTTTTT.